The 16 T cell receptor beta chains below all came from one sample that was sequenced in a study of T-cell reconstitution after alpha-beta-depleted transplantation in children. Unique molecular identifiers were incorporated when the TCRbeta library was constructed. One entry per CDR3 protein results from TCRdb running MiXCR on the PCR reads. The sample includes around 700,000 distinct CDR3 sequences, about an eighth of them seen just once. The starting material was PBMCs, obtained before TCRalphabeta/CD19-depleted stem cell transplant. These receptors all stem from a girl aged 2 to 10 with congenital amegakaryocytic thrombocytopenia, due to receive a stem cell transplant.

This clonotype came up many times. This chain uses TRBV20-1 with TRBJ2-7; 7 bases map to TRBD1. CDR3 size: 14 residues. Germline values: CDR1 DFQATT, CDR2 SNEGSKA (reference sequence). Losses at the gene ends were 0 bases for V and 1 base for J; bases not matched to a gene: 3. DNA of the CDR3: TGCAGTGCTAGAGATACGGGACAGTCCTACGAGCAGTACTTC. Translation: CSARDTGQSYEQYF.

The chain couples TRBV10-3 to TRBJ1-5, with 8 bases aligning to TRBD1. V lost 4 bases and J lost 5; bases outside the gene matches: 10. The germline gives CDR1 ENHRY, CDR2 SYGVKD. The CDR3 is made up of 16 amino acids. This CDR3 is CAISATPGGDDQPQHF. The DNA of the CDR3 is TGTGCCATCAGTGCGACCCCAGGGGGCGATGATCAGCCCCAGCATTTT.

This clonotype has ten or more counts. For the CDR3, the DNA is TGCAGTGCTAGAACCAGCGGGAGTTTTAATGAGCAGTTCTTC. It codes for CSARTSGSFNEQFF. The chain couples TRBV20-1 to TRBJ2-1; TRBD2 matches 8 bases. Trimming took 2 bases from V and 7 from J; bases not matched to a gene: 7. This CDR3 contains 14 residues. Germline loops: CDR1 DFQATT, CDR2 SNEGSKA (reference sequence).

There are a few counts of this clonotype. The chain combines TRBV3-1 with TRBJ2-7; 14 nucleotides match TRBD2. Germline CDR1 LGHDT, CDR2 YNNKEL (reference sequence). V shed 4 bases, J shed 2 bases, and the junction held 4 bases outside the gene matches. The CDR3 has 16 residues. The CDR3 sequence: CASSLRLAGGAYEQYF. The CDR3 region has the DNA TGTGCCAGCAGCCTACGACTAGCGGGAGGGGCCTACGAGCAGTACTTC.

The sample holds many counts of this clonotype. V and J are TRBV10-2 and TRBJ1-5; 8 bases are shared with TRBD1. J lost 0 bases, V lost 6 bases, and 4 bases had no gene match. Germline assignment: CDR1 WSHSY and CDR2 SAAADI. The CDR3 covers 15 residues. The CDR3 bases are TGCGCCAGCAGCTCCCAGGGGGCTAGCAATCAGCCCCAGCATTTT. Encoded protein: CASSSQGASNQPQHF.

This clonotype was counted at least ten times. The CDR3 coding sequence is TGTGCCAGCAGTTTCCCAGGAAGAGAGACCCAGTACTTC. Its protein is CASSFPGRETQYF. The gene calls are TRBV12-3 or TRBV12-4 and TRBJ2-5, with D unresolved. V lost 3 bases to trimming and J lost 4 bases, with 9 bases between them. The CDR3 totals 13 residues.

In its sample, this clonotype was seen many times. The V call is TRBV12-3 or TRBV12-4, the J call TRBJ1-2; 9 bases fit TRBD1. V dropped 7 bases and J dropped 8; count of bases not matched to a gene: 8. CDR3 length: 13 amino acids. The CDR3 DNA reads TGTGCCAGCAAAAGGACAGGGGCAGGGGGCTACACCTTC. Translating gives CASKRTGAGGYTF.

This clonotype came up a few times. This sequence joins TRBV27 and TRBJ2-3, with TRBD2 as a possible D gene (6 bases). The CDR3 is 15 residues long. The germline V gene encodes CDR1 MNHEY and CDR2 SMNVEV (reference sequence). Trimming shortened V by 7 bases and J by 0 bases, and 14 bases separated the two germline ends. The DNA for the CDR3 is TGTGCCAGCAATACGGGACTCCAAAGCACAGATACGCAGTATTTT. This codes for CASNTGLQSTDTQYF.

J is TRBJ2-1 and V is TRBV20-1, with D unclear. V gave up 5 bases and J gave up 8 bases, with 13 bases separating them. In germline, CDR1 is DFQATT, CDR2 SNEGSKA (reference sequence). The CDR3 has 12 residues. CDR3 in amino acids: CSAPSLSDEQFF. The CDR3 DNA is TGCAGTGCTCCCTCGCTATCTGATGAGCAGTTCTTC.

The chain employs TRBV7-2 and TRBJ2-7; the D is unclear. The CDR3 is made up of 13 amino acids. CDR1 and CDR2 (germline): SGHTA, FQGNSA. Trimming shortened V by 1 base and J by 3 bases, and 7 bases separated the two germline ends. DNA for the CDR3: TGTGCCAGCAGCTTAGGACGGCTCTACGAGCAGTACTTC. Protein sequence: CASSLGRLYEQYF.

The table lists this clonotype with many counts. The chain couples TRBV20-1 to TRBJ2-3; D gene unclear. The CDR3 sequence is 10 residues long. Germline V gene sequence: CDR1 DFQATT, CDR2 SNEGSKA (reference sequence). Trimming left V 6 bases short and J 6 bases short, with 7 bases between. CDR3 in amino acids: CSAFEDTQYF. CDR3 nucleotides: TGCAGTGCCTTTGAGGATACGCAGTATTTT.

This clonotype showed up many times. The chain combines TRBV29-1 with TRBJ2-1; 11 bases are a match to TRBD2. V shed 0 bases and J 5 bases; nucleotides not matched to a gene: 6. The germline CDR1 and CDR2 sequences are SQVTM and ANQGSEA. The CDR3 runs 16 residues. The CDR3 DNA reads TGCAGCGTTGAAGATTCGACTAGCGGGATCGACAATGAGCAGTTCTTC. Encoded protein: CSVEDSTSGIDNEQFF.

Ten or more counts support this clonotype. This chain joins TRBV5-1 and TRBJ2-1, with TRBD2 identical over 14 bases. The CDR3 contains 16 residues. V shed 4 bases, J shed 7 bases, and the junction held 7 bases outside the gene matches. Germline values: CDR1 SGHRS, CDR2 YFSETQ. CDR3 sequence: CASSHGTSGSRNEQFF. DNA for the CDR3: TGCGCCAGCAGCCACGGGACTAGCGGGAGTCGAAATGAGCAGTTCTTC.

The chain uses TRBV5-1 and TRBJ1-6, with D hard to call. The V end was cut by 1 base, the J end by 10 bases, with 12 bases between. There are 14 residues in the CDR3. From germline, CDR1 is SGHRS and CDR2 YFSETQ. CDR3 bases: TGCGCCAGCAGCTTGAGCGGCATGGGATCACCCCTCCACTTT. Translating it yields CASSLSGMGSPLHF.

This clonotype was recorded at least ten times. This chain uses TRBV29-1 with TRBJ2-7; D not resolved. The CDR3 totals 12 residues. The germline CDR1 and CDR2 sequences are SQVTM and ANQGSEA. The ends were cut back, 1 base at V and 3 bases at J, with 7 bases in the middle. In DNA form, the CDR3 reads TGCAGCGTTGAAGGGACCCACTACGAGCAGTACTTC. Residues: CSVEGTHYEQYF.

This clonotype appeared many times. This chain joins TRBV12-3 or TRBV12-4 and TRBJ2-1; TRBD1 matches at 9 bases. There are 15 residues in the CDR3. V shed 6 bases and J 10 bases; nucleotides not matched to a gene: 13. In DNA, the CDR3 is TGTGCCAGCAGCCGGGACAGGGCCTTCTCTCGGGAGCAGTTCTTC. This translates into CASSRDRAFSREQFF.